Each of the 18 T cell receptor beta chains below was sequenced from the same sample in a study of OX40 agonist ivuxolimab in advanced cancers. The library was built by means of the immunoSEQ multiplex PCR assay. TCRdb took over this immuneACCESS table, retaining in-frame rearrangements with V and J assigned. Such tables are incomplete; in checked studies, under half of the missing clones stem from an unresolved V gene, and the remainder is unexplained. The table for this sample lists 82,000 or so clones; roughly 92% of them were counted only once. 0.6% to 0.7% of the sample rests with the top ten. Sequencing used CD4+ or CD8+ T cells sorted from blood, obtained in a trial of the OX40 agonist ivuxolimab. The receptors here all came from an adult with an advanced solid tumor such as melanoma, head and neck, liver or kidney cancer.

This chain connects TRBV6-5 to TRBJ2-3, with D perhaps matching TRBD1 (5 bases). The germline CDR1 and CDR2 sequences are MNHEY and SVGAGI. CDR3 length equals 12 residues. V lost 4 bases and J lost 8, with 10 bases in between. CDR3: CASSSQGGTQYF. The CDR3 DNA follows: TGTGCCAGCAGTTCGCAGGGTGGTACGCAGTATTTT.

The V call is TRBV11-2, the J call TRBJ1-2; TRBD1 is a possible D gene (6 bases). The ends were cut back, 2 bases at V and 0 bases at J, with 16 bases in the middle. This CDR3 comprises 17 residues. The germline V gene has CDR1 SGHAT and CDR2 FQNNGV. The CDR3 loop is CASSLRGARNTNYGYTF. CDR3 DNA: TGTGCCAGCAGCTTACGGGGGGCCCGGAACACTAACTATGGCTACACCTTC.

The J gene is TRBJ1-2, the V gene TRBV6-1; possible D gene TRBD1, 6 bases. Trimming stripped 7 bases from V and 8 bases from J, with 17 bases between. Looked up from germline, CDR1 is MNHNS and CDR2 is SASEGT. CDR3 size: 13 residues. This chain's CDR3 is CASTQGGAWGYTF. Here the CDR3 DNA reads TGTGCCAGCACCCAAGGGGGGGCATGGGGCTACACCTTC.

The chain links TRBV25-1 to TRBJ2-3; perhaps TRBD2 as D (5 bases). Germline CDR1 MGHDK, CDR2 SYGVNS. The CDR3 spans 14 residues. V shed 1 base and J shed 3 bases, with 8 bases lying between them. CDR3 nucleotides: TGTGCCAGCAGTGAATTCGCGGGTACAGATACGCAGTATTTT. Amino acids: CASSEFAGTDTQYF.

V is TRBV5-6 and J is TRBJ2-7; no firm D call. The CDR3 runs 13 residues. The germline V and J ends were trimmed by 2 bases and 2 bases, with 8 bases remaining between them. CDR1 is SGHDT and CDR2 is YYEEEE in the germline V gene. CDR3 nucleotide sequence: TGTGCCAGCAGCTTACAACGGCCCTACGAGCAGTACTTC. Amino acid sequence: CASSLQRPYEQYF. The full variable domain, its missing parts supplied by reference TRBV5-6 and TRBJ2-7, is DAGVTQSPTHLIKTRGQQVTLRCSPKSGHDTVSWYQQALGQGPQFIFQYYEEEERQRGNFPDRFSGHQFPNYSSELNVNALLLGDSALYLCASSLQRPYEQYFGPGTRLTVT.

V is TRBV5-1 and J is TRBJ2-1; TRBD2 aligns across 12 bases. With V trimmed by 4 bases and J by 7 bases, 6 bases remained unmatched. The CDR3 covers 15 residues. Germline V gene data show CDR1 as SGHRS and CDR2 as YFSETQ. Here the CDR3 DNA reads TGCGCCAGCAGCCCTAGCGGGAGGGGGGTTAATGAGCAGTTCTTC. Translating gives CASSPSGRGVNEQFF.

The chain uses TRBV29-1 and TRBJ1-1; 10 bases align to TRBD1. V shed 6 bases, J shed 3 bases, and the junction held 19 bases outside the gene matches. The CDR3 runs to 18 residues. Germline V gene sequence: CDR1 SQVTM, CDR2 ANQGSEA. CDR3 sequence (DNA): TGCAGCGTGAAAAAAACCGGGACAGGGGAAAAGGGGGACACTGAAGCTTTCTTT. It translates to CSVKKTGTGEKGDTEAFF. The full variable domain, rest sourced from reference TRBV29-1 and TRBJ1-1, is SAVISQKPSRDICQRGTSLTIQCQVDSQVTMMFWYRQQPGQSLTLIATANQGSEATYESGFVIDKFPISRPNLTFSTLTVSNMSPEDSSIYLCSVKKTGTGEKGDTEAFFGQGTRLTVV.

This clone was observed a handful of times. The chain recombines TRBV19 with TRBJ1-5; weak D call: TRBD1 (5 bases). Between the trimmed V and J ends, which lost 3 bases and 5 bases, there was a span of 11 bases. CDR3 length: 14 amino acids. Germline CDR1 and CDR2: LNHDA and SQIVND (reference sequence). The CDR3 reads CASSILWGHQPQHF. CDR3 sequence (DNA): TGTGCCAGTAGTATCCTCTGGGGCCATCAGCCCCAGCATTTT.

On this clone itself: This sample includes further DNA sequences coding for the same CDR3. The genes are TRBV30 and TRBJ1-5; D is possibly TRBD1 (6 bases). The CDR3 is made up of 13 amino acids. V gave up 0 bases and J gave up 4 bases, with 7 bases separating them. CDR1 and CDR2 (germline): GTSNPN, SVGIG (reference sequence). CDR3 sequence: CAWSVQGNQPQHF. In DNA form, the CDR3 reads TGTGCCTGGAGTGTTCAGGGGAATCAGCCCCAGCATTTT.

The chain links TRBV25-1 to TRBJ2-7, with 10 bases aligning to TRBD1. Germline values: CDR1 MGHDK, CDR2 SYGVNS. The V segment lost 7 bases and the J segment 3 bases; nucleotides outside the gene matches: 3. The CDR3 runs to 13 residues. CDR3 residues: CASIRTGGYEQYF. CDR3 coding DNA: TGTGCCAGCATCAGGACAGGGGGCTACGAGCAGTACTTC.

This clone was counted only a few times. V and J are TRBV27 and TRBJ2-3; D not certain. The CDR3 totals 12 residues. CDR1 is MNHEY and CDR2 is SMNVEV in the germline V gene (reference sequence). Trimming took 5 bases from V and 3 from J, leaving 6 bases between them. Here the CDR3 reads CASSRRTDTQYF. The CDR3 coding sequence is TGTGCCAGCAGTAGGCGGACAGATACGCAGTATTTT.

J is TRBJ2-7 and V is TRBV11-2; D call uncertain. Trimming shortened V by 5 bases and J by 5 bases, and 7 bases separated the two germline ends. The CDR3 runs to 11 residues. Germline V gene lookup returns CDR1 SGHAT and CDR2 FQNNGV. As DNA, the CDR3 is TGTGCCAGCAGCCCCGCCAACGAGCAGTACTTC. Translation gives CASSPANEQYF.

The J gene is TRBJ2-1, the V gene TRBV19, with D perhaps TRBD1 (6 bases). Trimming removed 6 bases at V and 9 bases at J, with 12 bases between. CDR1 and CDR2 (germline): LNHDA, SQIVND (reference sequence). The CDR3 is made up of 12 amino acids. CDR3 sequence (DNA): TGTGCCAGTAGGGCCAGGGGCGTTGAGCAGTTCTTC. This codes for CASRARGVEQFF.

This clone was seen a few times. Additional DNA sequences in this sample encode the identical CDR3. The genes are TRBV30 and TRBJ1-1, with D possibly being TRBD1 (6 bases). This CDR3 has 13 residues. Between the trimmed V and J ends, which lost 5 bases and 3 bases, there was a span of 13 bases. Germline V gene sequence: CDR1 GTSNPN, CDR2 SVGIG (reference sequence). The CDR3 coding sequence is TGTGCCTGGTCAAAAGGGGGTGACACTGAAGCTTTCTTT. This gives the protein CAWSKGGDTEAFF.

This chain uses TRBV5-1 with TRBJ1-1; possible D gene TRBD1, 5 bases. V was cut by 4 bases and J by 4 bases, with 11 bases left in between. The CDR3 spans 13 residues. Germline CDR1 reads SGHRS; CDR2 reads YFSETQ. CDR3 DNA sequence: TGCGCCAGCAGCCCCGGGGGGGTCACTGAAGCTTTCTTT. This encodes CASSPGGVTEAFF.

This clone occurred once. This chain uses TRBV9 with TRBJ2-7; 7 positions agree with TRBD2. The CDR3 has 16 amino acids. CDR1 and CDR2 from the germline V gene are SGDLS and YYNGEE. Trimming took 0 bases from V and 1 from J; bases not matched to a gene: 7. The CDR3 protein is CASSVGLVGRSYEQYF. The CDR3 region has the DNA TGTGCCAGCAGCGTAGGTTTAGTCGGGAGGTCCTACGAGCAGTACTTC.

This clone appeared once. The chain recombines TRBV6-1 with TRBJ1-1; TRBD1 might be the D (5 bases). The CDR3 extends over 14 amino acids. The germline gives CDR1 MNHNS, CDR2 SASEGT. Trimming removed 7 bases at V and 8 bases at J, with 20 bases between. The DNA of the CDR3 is TGTGCCAGCACCGACGGGGGAGTCACCCGAGAAGCTTTCTTT. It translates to CASTDGGVTREAFF.

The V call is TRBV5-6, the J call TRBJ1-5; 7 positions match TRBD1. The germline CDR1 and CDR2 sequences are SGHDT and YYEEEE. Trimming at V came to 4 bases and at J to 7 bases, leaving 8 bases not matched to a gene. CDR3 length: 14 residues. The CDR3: CASSQMQGGQPQHF. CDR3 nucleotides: TGTGCCAGCAGCCAGATGCAGGGGGGCCAGCCCCAGCATTTT.